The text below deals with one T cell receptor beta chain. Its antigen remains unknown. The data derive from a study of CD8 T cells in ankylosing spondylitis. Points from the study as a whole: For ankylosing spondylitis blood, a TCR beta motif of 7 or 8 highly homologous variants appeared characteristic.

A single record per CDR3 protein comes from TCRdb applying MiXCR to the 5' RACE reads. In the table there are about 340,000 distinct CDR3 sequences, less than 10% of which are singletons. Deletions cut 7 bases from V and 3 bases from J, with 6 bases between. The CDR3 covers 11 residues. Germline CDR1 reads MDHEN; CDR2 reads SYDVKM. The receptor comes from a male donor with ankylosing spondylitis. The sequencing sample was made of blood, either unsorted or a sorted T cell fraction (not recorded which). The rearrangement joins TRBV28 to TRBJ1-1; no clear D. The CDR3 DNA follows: TGTGCCAGCACCTCAGACACTGAAGCTTTCTTT. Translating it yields CASTSDTEAFF.